This T cell receptor beta chain is from a study of T cell responses to AZD1222 COVID-19 vaccine. The study's findings and limits: Elevations in Spike-specific TCR breadth and depth followed administration of two AZD1222 doses.

Comment on this clone: Its specificity is unknown.

After removal of 8 bases from V and 5 bases from J, the junction contained 8 bases not matched to a gene. CDR1 and CDR2 from the germline V gene are WNHNN and SYGVQD (reference sequence). This CDR3 spans 14 amino acids. Produced via immunoSEQ multiplex PCR; TCRdb's table is partial and in-frame only. Of roughly 160,000 clones in the sample, around 90% were seen once. The chain combines TRBV10-1 with TRBJ2-1, with 8 bases lining up with TRBD2. The material sequenced was peripheral blood, taken on day 0 of MenACWY control vaccination. This receptor was taken from an adult in good health. Here the CDR3 reads CASGSSGRDNEQFF. DNA for the CDR3: TGCGCCAGCGGGTCGAGCGGGAGAGACAATGAGCAGTTCTTC.